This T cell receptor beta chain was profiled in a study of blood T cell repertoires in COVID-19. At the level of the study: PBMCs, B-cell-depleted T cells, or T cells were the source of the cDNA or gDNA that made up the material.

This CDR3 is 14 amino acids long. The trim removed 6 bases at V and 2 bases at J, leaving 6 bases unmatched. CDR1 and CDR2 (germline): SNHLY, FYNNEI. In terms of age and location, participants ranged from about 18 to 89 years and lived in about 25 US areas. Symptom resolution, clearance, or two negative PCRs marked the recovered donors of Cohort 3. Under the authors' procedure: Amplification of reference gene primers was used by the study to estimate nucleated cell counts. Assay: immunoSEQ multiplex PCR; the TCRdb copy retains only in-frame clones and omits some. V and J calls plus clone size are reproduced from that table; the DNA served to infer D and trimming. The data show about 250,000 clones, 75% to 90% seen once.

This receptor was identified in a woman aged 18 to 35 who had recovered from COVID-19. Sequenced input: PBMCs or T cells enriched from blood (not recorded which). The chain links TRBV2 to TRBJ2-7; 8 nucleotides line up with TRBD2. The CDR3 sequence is CASSDGGGAYEQYF. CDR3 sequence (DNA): TGTGCCAGCAGCGACGGGGGGGGCGCCTACGAGCAGTACTTC.